One sample yielded the 18 T cell receptor beta chains listed below, sequenced in a study of shared clonotypes between healthy human individuals. Naive CD8 cells lacked CD45RO, underwent positive selection for CCR7 and left out terminally differentiated effector memory CD45RA+ cells. The data were produced by immunoSEQ multiplex PCR, yet TCRdb's version contains in-frame clones alone and is incomplete. The sample carries around 640,000 clones, 90% to 97% recorded once. Specimen: naive CD8+ T cells sorted from blood. These receptors were collected from a woman between 25 and 40 years old in good health.

The V gene is TRBV19, the J gene TRBJ1-1, with no clear D. The CDR3 has 13 amino acids. V lost 1 base and J 4 bases, leaving 7 bases between the germline ends. Germline V gene lookup returns CDR1 LNHDA and CDR2 SQIVND (reference sequence). The DNA of the CDR3 is TGTGCCAGTAGTATAGGCTATGGCACTGAAGCTTTCTTT. Translation: CASSIGYGTEAFF.

V usage is TRBV28 and J usage is TRBJ2-1, with unresolved D. CDR3 length: 15 residues. CDR1 is MDHEN, CDR2 SYDVKM, per germline. V lost 5 bases and J lost 0, with 11 bases in between. CDR3 bases: TGTGCCAGCAGTCACGACCCAGACTCCTACAATGAGCAGTTCTTC. This translates into CASSHDPDSYNEQFF.

The V and J genes are TRBV7-9 and TRBJ1-2; a weak D match, TRBD1 (5 bases). This CDR3 has 14 residues. Germline lookup yields CDR1 SEHNR and CDR2 FQNEAQ (reference sequence). The V and J ends lost 5 bases and 4 bases respectively, with 14 bases between them. The DNA of the CDR3 is TGTGCCAGCAGCCCCGGGACCCCGATCTATGGCTACACCTTC. Its protein product is CASSPGTPIYGYTF.

The genes are TRBV29-1 and TRBJ2-7; D gene ambiguous. Trimming removed 4 bases at V and 2 bases at J, with 9 bases between. From germline, CDR1 is SQVTM and CDR2 ANQGSEA. CDR3 length: 12 residues. CDR3 nucleotide sequence: TGCAGCGTTGTCGCCCCTACCTACGAGCAGTACTTC. It specifies CSVVAPTYEQYF.

The rearrangement joins TRBV29-1 to TRBJ2-7, with TRBD1 matching over 8 bases. The germline V gene has CDR1 SQVTM and CDR2 ANQGSEA. Trimming removed 6 bases from V and 0 bases from J; junction bases left unmatched: 7. The CDR3 loop spans 14 amino acids. The CDR3 DNA follows: TGCAGCGTGGCGGGGACAGGTCACTCCTACGAGCAGTACTTC. Its protein is CSVAGTGHSYEQYF.

The chain combines TRBV5-1 with TRBJ2-2; TRBD2 aligns across 10 bases. Germline V gene data show CDR1 as SGHRS and CDR2 as YFSETQ. The CDR3 contains 13 residues. V shed 3 bases and J 7 bases; nucleotides not matched to a gene: 0. The CDR3 here is CASSWTSGGELFF. CDR3 coding DNA: TGCGCCAGCAGCTGGACTAGCGGCGGGGAGCTGTTTTTT.

The V gene is TRBV6-1, the J gene TRBJ2-3, with D uncertain. CDR1 is MNHNS, CDR2 SASEGT, per germline. The ends were cut back, 5 bases at V and 3 bases at J, with 12 bases in the middle. The CDR3 is made up of 14 amino acids. In DNA, the CDR3 is TGTGCCAGCAGTAGACTGGTCGTAACAGATACGCAGTATTTT. Amino acids: CASSRLVVTDTQYF.

This clone came up once. The rearrangement uses TRBV7-9 and TRBJ1-1; no reliable D call. Germline loops: CDR1 SEHNR, CDR2 FQNEAQ (reference sequence). CDR3 length: 10 residues. With 5 bases removed from V and 10 bases from J, the gap between germline ends came to 8 bases. This chain's CDR3 is CASSQIGAFF. CDR3 bases: TGTGCCAGCAGCCAGATTGGAGCTTTCTTT. Drawing the rest from reference TRBV7-9 and TRBJ1-1, the complete variable domain is DTGVSQNPRHKITKRGQNVTFRCDPISEHNRLYWYRQTLGQGPEFLTYFQNEAQLEKSRLLSDRFSAERPKGSFSTLEIQRTEQGDSAMYLCASSQIGAFFGQGTRLTVV.

This chain joins TRBV6-5 and TRBJ2-1; maybe TRBD1 (6 bases). Germline CDR1 MNHEY, CDR2 SVGAGI. CDR3 length: 14 residues. Between the trimmed V and J ends, which lost 2 bases and 6 bases, there was a span of 11 bases. CDR3 in amino acids: CASSYQGLGNEQFF. Written as DNA, the CDR3 is TGTGCCAGCAGTTACCAGGGGCTGGGCAATGAGCAGTTCTTC.

This clone has just one count. The sample contains more than one DNA sequence encoding this CDR3. The chain links TRBV28 to TRBJ2-7, with unresolved D. Trimming shortened V by 3 bases and J by 2 bases, and 5 bases separated the two germline ends. This CDR3 has 12 residues. Looked up from germline, CDR1 is MDHEN and CDR2 is SYDVKM. CDR3: CASSLGTYEQYF. As DNA, the CDR3 is TGTGCCAGCAGTTTGGGTACCTACGAGCAGTACTTC.

The CDR3 DNA sequence: TGTGCCAGCAGCTTCCGCGGGGGGAGCTCCTACGAGCAGTACTTC. Amino acid sequence: CASSFRGGSSYEQYF. The chain uses TRBV5-6 and TRBJ2-7; the match to TRBD2 covers 8 bases. This CDR3 comprises 15 residues. Per germline, CDR1 SGHDT and CDR2 YYEEEE. V lost 2 bases and J lost 0; bases outside the gene matches: 4.

The genes are TRBV7-9 and TRBJ2-5, with 7 bases aligning to TRBD1. The CDR3 sequence is 13 residues long. Germline CDR1 and CDR2: SEHNR and FQNEAQ (reference sequence). J lost 4 bases, V lost 5 bases, and 4 bases had no gene match. The chain's CDR3 is CASSPTGVETQYF. CDR3 nucleotide sequence: TGTGCCAGCAGCCCCACAGGGGTAGAGACCCAGTACTTC.

The V call is TRBV14, the J call TRBJ2-1; 7 bases are shared with TRBD2. V gave up 0 bases and J gave up 7 bases; unmatched junction bases: 9. CDR3 size: 16 residues. The germline V gene encodes CDR1 SGHDN and CDR2 FVKESK. As DNA, the CDR3 is TGTGCCAGCAGCCAAGACTGGAGGGAGGGCCTTAATGAGCAGTTCTTC. This translates into CASSQDWREGLNEQFF.

The chain uses TRBV4-1 and TRBJ1-5; D may be TRBD1 (5 bases). The V gene's germline CDR1 is MGHRA and CDR2 YSYEKL. Trimming cost V 2 bases and J 5 bases, with 19 bases left between them. The CDR3 has 17 residues. The CDR3 nucleotides read TGCGCCAGCAGCCAATCCAATCCGGGGGGGTCTTATCAGCCCCAGCATTTT. Translating gives CASSQSNPGGSYQPQHF.

The chain carries TRBV12-2 and TRBJ1-5; whether TRBD1, the table's D call, matches the DNA was not checked. TRBV12-2 has pseudogene status. The CDR3 covers 17 residues. The CDR3: CASRPEQGGVSNQPQHF. In DNA form, the CDR3 reads TGTGCAAGTCGTCCTGAGCAGGGGGGCGTCAGCAATCAGCCCCAGCATTTT.

The rearrangement joins TRBV23-1 to TRBJ2-7, with D possibly being TRBD1 (6 bases). TRBV23-1 is flagged as an ORF with uncertain function. The germline V and J ends were trimmed by 0 bases and 0 bases, with 12 bases remaining between them. The CDR3 runs 16 residues. The CDR3 sequence is CASSQSPTGSSYEQYF. Written as DNA, the CDR3 is TGCGCCAGCAGTCAATCCCCGACAGGAAGCTCCTACGAGCAGTACTTC.

The chain combines TRBV9 with TRBJ2-3, with 7 bases aligning to TRBD2. The CDR3 is 18 residues long. Germline values: CDR1 SGDLS, CDR2 YYNGEE. V was pared by 4 bases and J by 3 bases, with 17 bases of the junction left unmatched. The CDR3 sequence: CASSPTPERGRDTDTQYF. CDR3 sequence (DNA): TGTGCCAGCAGCCCAACCCCGGAGCGGGGACGGGATACAGATACGCAGTATTTT.

This chain links TRBV7-9 with TRBJ2-1, with 10 positions matching TRBD2. Germline CDR1 reads SEHNR; CDR2 reads FQNEAQ (reference sequence). Trimming removed 5 bases from V and 4 bases from J; junction bases left unmatched: 5. CDR3 length equals 15 residues. The CDR3, as DNA: TGTGCCAGCAGCCCGACTAGCGGGCTTTACAATGAGCAGTTCTTC. It translates to CASSPTSGLYNEQFF.